These T cell receptor beta chains were read from a single sample in a study of vaccination effects on CD4 cells after COVID-19. Profiled with immunoSEQ multiplex PCR; TCRdb holds only in-frame clones, not every one. The sample records roughly 27,000 clones, 83% being singletons. Their antigen targets remain unknown. Sequenced here: CD4+ T cells from PBMCs cultured with HCoV-NL63 spike peptides, sampled after COVID-19 vaccination. The origin of the receptors is a human donor who received a COVID-19 vaccine. Some clones in this sample may be carry-over from other donors' samples. Both conserved end residues are trimmed from each CDR3.

TRBJ2-5 TRBV11-2 ASSLVASGGQTQY
TRBJ1-2 TRBV4-1 ASSQHTGTGYDYGYT
TRBJ1-2 TRBV5-4 ASSTTIWLGGAAGYT
TRBJ2-3 TRBV12-2 ASRLVTKPSTDTQY
TRBJ2-1 TRBV30 AWSAGVRYEQF
TRBJ1-2 TRBV18 ASSPGTSLHGYT
TRBJ2-1 TRBV19 ASRTSGYNEQF
TRBJ2-1 TRBV2 ASSDEEGTRQF
TRBJ2-1 TRBV9 ASSAKGQGWYNEQF
TRBJ2-5 TRBV7-9 ASSHQLRSQTQY
TRBJ1-2 TRBV7-8 ASSLEGNYGYT
TRBJ1-4 TRBV6-5 ASILGGSEKLF
TRBJ1-3 TRBV5-6 ASSGGVGNTIY
TRBJ2-2 TRBV9 ASSVTGTELTGELF
TRBJ2-3 TRBV10-2 ASSESGRTDTQY
TRBJ2-3 TRBV6-6 ASSSWTSGDTDTQY
TRBJ2-4 TRBV19 ASSTYRQGDLAKNIQY
TRBJ2-1 TRBV24-1 ATSPSRTGRNEQF
TRBJ1-1 TRBV28 ASRPTERTEAF
TRBJ2-1 TRBV18 ASSPGSGGYNEQF
TRBJ1-1 TRBV5-5 ASSLEAGFTEAF
TRBJ2-5 TRBV5-1 ASSPGDHQETQY
TRBJ1-1 TRBV7-8 ASSLGRGNTEAF
TRBJ1-6 TRBV6-1 ASSAVGRSSYNSPLH
TRBJ1-3 TRBV21-1 ASSKNGKTDRRPGDTIY
TRBJ2-5 TRBV4-1 ASSLTWTKETQY
TRBJ1-1 TRBV18 ASSPRDVLTEAF
TRBJ1-1 TRBV2 ATLRGMNTEAF
TRBJ2-2 TRBV5-1 ASSLARGPTGELF
TRBJ2-3 TRBV5-4 ASSLGGIYTDTQY
TRBJ2-6 TRBV5-1 ASSLALGQGRIGANVLT
TRBJ1-2 TRBV18 ASAPGTQAAGYT
TRBJ1-5 TRBV2 ASRGDGKSNQPQH
TRBJ2-2 TRBV7-3 ASRLQRNTGELF
TRBJ1-6 TRBV19 ASSQIGHSYNSPLH
TRBJ2-3 TRBV23-1 ASSSREMGTDTQY
TRBJ2-5 TRBV7-2 ASGGETQY